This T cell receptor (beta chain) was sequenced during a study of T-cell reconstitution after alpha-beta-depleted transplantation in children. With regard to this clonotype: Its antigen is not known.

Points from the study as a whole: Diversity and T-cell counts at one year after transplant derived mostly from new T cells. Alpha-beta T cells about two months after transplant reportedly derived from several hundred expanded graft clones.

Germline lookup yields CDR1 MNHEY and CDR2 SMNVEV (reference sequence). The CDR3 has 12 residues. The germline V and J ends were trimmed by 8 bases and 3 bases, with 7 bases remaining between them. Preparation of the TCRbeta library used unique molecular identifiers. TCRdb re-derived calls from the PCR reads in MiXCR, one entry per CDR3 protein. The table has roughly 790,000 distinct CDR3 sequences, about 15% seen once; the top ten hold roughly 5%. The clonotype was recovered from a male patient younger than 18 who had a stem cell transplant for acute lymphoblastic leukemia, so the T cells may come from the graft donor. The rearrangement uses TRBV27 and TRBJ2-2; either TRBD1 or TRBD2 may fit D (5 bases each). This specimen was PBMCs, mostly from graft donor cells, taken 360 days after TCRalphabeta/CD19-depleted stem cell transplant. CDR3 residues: CASGDHTGELFF. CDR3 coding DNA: TGTGCCAGCGGGGACCACACCGGGGAGCTGTTTTTT.